This entry concerns a single T cell receptor (beta chain). This specimen belongs to a study of blood T cell repertoires in COVID-19. Across the whole study: The United States, Italy and Spain were the sources of the acute and convalescent COVID-19 samples. PBMCs, B-cell-depleted T cells, or T cells provided the cDNA or gDNA that made up the material.

Methods used by the authors: The assay estimated nucleated cells by amplifying reference gene primers. The method was immunoSEQ multiplex PCR; TCRdb's version includes in-frame clones alone and lacks a portion of them. D and trimming come from the DNA, and the V and J calls and clone size come from that table. The sample shows 100,000 or so clones, approximately 84% of them seen only once. From germline, CDR1 is SGHTA and CDR2 FQGTGA. Unmatched junction bases numbered 2, after V lost 0 bases and J lost 2 bases. The length of the CDR3 is 15 residues. The chain recombines TRBV7-3 with TRBJ2-3, with 7 bases aligning to TRBD2. Sequencing input: peripheral blood. The sequence was obtained from a man aged 35 to 55 with active or convalescent COVID-19. The CDR3 sequence: CASSLTGTNTDTQYF. In DNA form, the CDR3 reads TGTGCCAGCAGCTTAACCGGGACTAACACAGATACGCAGTATTTT.